This entry lists 12 T cell receptor beta chains sequenced from one sample in a study of T-cell reconstitution after alpha-beta-depleted transplantation in children listed by TCRdb under 2016. The library was prepared using PCR. TCRdb records Illumina HiSeq 2500 as the sequencer. TCR library preparation used molecular barcoding, with unique molecular identifiers applied to normalize quantification of the TCRbeta repertoire. Using fastp at Q25 and MiXCR, TCRdb reprocessed the public reads and kept productive beta chains. Entries are consolidated by CDR3 protein sequence, retaining the most common genes and DNA. The sample data list hundreds of thousands of distinct CDR3 sequences, and around 9.6% of these were observed just once. 9.5% to 13% of the sample lies in the top ten. The sample here was PBMCs from the stem cell graft donor, taken from the stem cell graft. The receptor source for this set is a human donor who donated a stem cell graft to a child with SCID.

This clonotype appeared a few times. The chain employs TRBV2 and TRBJ2-2; 7 bases match TRBD1. V gave up 0 bases and J gave up 5 bases; unmatched junction bases: 6. This CDR3 is 16 amino acids long. Germline V gene data show CDR1 as SNHLY and CDR2 as FYNNEI. CDR3 DNA: TGTGCCAGCAGTGAAGCTCAAGGGGGCGGTACCGGGGAGCTGTTTTTT. It translates to CASSEAQGGGTGELFF.

This clonotype was recorded at least ten times. V gene TRBV27 combines with J gene TRBJ2-3, with 7 bases identical to TRBD2. The CDR3 has 15 residues. The J segment lost 6 bases and the V segment lost 1 base, leaving 7 bases of the junction unmatched. Germline CDR1 and CDR2: MNHEY and SMNVEV (reference sequence). For the CDR3, the DNA is TGTGCCAGCAGTTTATTCGGCGGGGGTAGTGATACGCAGTATTTT. Residues: CASSLFGGGSDTQYF.

This clonotype was seen at least ten times. The chain combines TRBV12-3 or TRBV12-4 with TRBJ2-3, with no clear D. Trimming cost V 6 bases and J 0 bases, with 4 bases left between them. The CDR3 is 12 amino acids. CDR3 residues: CASRVSTDTQYF. In DNA, the CDR3 is TGTGCCAGCAGGGTGAGCACAGATACGCAGTATTTT.

Worth noting for this clonotype: The CDR3 does not end in the conserved phenylalanine or tryptophan, so this is likely a read error. The chain uses TRBV14 and TRBJ2-1; D may match TRBD1 or TRBD2 (7 bases each). CDR1 and CDR2 (germline): SGHDN, FVKESK. CDR3 size: 18 residues. The CDR3 coding sequence is TGTGCAAGCAGCCAATCGTGGACGACAGGGAGGGCCTACAATGAGCAGTTCTCC. Residues: CASSQSWTTGRAYNEQFS.

This clonotype showed up just a few times. V is TRBV10-3 and J is TRBJ2-2, with TRBD1 identical over 8 bases. In germline, CDR1 is ENHRY, CDR2 SYGVKD. V trimming: 7 bases; J trimming: 3 bases; junction bases outside the gene matches: 7. The CDR3 contains 15 residues. CDR3 in DNA: TGTGCCATCAACAAGGGACAGGTGGACACCGGGGAGCTGTTTTTT. It codes for CAINKGQVDTGELFF.

Ten or more counts support this clonotype. The rearrangement joins TRBV5-1 to TRBJ2-2; 10 bases are a match to TRBD2. CDR3 size: 15 residues. V shed 7 bases, J shed 5 bases, and the junction held 8 bases outside the gene matches. Per the germline V gene, CDR1 is SGHRS and CDR2 is YFSETQ. CDR3 nucleotides: TGCGCCAGCTGGTCGGCTAGCGGGGGAACCGGGGAGCTGTTTTTT. It specifies CASWSASGGTGELFF. Together with reference TRBV5-1 and TRBJ2-2, the CDR3 gives the full variable domain: KAGVTQTPRYLIKTRGQQVTLSCSPISGHRSVSWYQQTPGQGLQFLFEYFSETQRNKGNFPGRFSGRQFSNSRSEMNVSTLELGDSALYLCASWSASGGTGELFFGEGSRLTVL.

This clonotype occurred a few times. This chain links TRBV7-3 with TRBJ2-1, with 7 bases aligning to TRBD2. Germline trimming cut 6 bases from V and 0 bases from J; bases unmatched to any gene: 5. This CDR3 region has 15 residues. Germline V gene lookup returns CDR1 SGHTA and CDR2 FQGTGA. Here the CDR3 reads CASRLGGSSYNEQFF. CDR3 DNA: TGTGCCAGCAGACTGGGGGGGAGCTCCTACAATGAGCAGTTCTTC.

There are many counts of this clonotype. V usage is TRBV20-1 and J usage is TRBJ2-7, with 8 positions matching TRBD2. CDR1 and CDR2 from the germline V gene are DFQATT and SNEGSKA (reference sequence). The V segment lost 3 bases and the J segment 5 bases; nucleotides outside the gene matches: 9. This CDR3 contains 14 residues. CDR3 protein: CSARGGTRVDEQYF. The CDR3 DNA reads TGCAGTGCTAGGGGGGGGACTAGGGTCGACGAGCAGTACTTC.

This clonotype was detected ten times or more. The junction differs from germline at one of its ends, possibly a read error. The CDR3 region has the DNA TGTGCCAGCAGCTTGCTTCCCCCGACAGCCACTAAAGCTTTCTTT. Its translation is CASSLLPPTATKAFF. The chain is built from TRBV5-5 and TRBJ1-1; possibly TRBD1 for D (5 bases). This CDR3 spans 15 amino acids. CDR1 is SGHKS and CDR2 is YYEKEE in the germline V gene (reference sequence).

There are many counts of this clonotype. V and J are TRBV2 and TRBJ1-2; D not resolved. The V gene lost 2 bases and the J gene lost 1 base, with 11 bases spanning the gap. The CDR3 length is 15 residues. Looked up from germline, CDR1 is SNHLY and CDR2 is FYNNEI. This CDR3 is CASSESRGFNYGYTF. The CDR3 DNA is TGTGCCAGCAGTGAATCCCGGGGATTTAACTATGGCTACACCTTC.

The chain links TRBV20-1 to TRBJ2-1, with TRBD2 matching over 9 bases. The germline CDR1 and CDR2 sequences are DFQATT and SNEGSKA (reference sequence). This CDR3 region has 14 residues. The trim removed 8 bases at V and 4 bases at J, leaving 9 bases unmatched. The CDR3 DNA reads as TGCAGTACGCGACTAGCGGTGACGTACAATGAGCAGTTCTTC. Its translation: CSTRLAVTYNEQFF.

This clonotype has only a few counts. The V call is TRBV12-3 or TRBV12-4, the J call TRBJ1-2, with D possibly matching TRBD1 (5 bases). Between the trimmed V and J ends, which lost 5 bases and 2 bases, there was a span of 9 bases. The length of the CDR3 is 13 residues. The CDR3 reads CASSPRENYGYTF. The CDR3 DNA follows: TGTGCCAGCAGTCCCAGGGAGAACTATGGCTACACCTTC.